This T cell receptor (beta chain) was sequenced during a study of OX40 agonist ivuxolimab in advanced cancers. Across the whole study: Clinicians treated patients with ivuxolimab, an agonistic anti-OX40 (CD134) antibody.

At cycle 4 day 1, cycle 7 day 1, and baseline, blood was sampled. Findings and limits, study-wide: Averaged across samples, CD8+ T cells carried more expanded clones than CD4+ did. Among the least clonally expanded were partial responders at 0.1-3.0 mg/kg.

For this clone: Its target is unknown.

The table came from immunoSEQ multiplex PCR; TCRdb's copy has only in-frame clones and leaves some out. This repertoire shows under 40,000 clones, around 80% found once; its top ten account for about 8.8%. Germline-derived CDR1 and CDR2 are KGHSH and LQKENI. Trimming pared 2 bases from V and 0 bases from J, leaving 11 bases between. The CDR3 totals 16 residues. The TCR originated in an adult with an advanced solid tumor such as melanoma, head and neck, liver or kidney cancer. The rearrangement links TRBV18 to TRBJ1-3; D is possibly TRBD1 (5 bases). The sequenced sample was CD4+ or CD8+ T cells sorted from blood, obtained in a trial of the OX40 agonist ivuxolimab. As DNA, the CDR3 is TGTGCCAGCTCACCAGAGAAGGGGAGCTCTGGAAACACCATATATTTT. Translated, it gives CASSPEKGSSGNTIYF.